This T cell receptor (beta chain) was captured by sequencing in a study of identical twins. As concerns this clonotype: Its antigen is not known.

TCRdb re-called the 5' RACE reads with MiXCR, one entry per CDR3 protein. The table has 1.5 million to 2 million distinct CDR3 sequences, about 31% seen once. Between the trimmed V and J ends, which lost 4 bases and 7 bases, there was a span of 16 bases. Germline V lookup: CDR1 MGHRA, CDR2 YSYEKL. The CDR3 contains 15 residues. The study's findings and limits: Those out-of-frame alpha sequences shared by twins showed an excess of low generation probability. Conclusions came from cross-sectional statistical analysis, not from following the same donors. Zero-insertion analyses could be partly confounded by invariant MAIT and iNKT cells. High-abundance cord blood beta clonotypes had fewer insertions; memory repertoires showed none.

The receptor's source is a newborn girl in good health. Specimen: cord blood. The chain has TRBV4-1 and TRBJ1-4; D not resolved. DNA for the CDR3: TGCGCCAGCAGCCCCCTCGGAGGGCCGCGTGAAAAACTGTTTTTT. It codes for CASSPLGGPREKLFF.